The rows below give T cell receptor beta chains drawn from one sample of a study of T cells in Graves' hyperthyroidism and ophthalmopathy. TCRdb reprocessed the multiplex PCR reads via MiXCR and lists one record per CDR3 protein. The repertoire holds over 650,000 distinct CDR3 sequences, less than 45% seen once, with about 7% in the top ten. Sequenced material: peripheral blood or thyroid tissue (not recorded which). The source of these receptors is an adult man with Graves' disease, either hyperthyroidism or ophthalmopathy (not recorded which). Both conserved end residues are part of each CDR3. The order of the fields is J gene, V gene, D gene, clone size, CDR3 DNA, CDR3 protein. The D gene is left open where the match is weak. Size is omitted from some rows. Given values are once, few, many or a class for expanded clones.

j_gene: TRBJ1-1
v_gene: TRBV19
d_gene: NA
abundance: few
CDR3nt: TGTGCCAGTAGTACTCCACAGGGTGGAGGCACTGAAGCTTTCTTT
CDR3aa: CASSTPQGGGTEAFF

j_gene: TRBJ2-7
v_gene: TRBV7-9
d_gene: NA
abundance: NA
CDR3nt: TGTGCCAGCAGCCCCGGGGGGCGGGGTCTGGCTCCCTCCTACGAGCAGTACTTC
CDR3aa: CASSPGGRGLAPSYEQYF

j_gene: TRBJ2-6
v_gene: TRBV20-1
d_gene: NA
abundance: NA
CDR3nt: TGCAGTGCTGGACGAAGGGGCTTCTCTGGGGCCAACGTCCTGACTTTC
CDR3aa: CSAGRRGFSGANVLTF

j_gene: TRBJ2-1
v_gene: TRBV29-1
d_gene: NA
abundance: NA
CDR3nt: TGCAGCGCAAGACCAGGGACAGGGGGAGTCAAGGCTAGCGGGAGACGGGTCAATGAGCAGTTCTTC
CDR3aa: CSARPGTGGVKASGRRVNEQFF

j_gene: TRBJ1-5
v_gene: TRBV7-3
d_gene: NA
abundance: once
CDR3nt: TGTGCCAGCAGCTTACTCGCTCATGAAATTTTCGGGAGCAATCAGCCCCAGCATTTT
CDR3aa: CASSLLAHEIFGSNQPQHF

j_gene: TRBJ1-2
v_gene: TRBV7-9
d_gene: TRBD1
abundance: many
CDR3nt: TGTGCCAGCAGCCTCCAGGGGGTTGGCTACACCTTC
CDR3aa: CASSLQGVGYTF

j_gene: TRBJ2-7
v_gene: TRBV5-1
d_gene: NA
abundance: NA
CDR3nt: TGCGCCAGCAGCTTGTACGGCGGGACGAGCTCCTACGAGCAGTACTTC
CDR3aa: CASSLYGGTSSYEQYF

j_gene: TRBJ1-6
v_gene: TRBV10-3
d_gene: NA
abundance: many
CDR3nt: TGTGCCATCAGTGAGTCGGGCAGGGGATCACCCCTCCACTTT
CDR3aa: CAISESGRGSPLHF

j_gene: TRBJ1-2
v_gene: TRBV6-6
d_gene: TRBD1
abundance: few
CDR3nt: TGTGCCAGCAGTGGCCCGGACAGGCGTCGCAACTATGGCTACACCTTC
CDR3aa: CASSGPDRRRNYGYTF

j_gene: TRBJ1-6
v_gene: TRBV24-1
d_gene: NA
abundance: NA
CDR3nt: TGTGCCAGCGGGAGTGGGGGCGCTGGTTCACCCCCCCACTTT
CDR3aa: CASGSGGAGSPPHF

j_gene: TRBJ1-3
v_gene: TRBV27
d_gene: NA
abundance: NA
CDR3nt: TGTGCCAGCAGTTTTCCCAGCCCTGGAAACACCATATATTTT
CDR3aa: CASSFPSPGNTIYF

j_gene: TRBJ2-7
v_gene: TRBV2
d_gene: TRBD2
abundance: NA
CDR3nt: TGTGCCAGCAAGAGGACGGGGGGTGTCGGTTCCTACGAGCAGTACTTC
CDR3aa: CASKRTGGVGSYEQYF

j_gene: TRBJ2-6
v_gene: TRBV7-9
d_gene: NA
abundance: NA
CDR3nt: TGTGCCAGCAGCTTGGTTGGTGAAACACTCTCTGGGGCCAACGTCCTGACTTTC
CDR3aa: CASSLVGETLSGANVLTF

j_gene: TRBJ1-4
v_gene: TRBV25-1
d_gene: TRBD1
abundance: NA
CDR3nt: TGTGCCAGCGTTGAGTCTCAGGGGGGCGAAAAACTGTTTTTT
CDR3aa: CASVESQGGEKLFF

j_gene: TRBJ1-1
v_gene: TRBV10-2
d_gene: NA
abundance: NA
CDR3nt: TGCGCCAGCAGCTTTCAGGGACGGGGGAGCACTGAAGCTTTCTTT
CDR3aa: CASSFQGRGSTEAFF

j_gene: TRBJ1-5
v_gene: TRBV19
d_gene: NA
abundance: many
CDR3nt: TGTGCCAGTAGTATACAGGGTTTGAGCAATCAGCCCCAGCATTTT
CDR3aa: CASSIQGLSNQPQHF

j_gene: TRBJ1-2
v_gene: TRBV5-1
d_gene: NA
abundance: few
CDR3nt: TGCGCCAGCAGCTTGAACAGGGAGTTGGTCTATGGCTACACCTTC
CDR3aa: CASSLNRELVYGYTF

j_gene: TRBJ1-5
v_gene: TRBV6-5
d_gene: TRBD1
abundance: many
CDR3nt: TGTGCCAGCAGTCTCCTTACAGGGGATCAGCCCCAGCATTTT
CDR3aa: CASSLLTGDQPQHF

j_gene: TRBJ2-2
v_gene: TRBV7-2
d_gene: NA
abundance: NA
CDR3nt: TGTGCCAGCAGCTTAGGACAAGTAGGGAGATTTTTGACCGGGGAGCTGTTTTTT
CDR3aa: CASSLGQVGRFLTGELFF

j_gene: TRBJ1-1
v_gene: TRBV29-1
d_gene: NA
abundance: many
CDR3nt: TGCAGCGTTGTGAGCGGGCGTTTAGAAGCTTTCTTT
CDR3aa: CSVVSGRLEAFF

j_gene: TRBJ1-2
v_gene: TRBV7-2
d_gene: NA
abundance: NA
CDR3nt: TGTGCCAGCAGCCCCCGGGAGGGGGAAAACTATGGCTACACCTTC
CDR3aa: CASSPREGENYGYTF

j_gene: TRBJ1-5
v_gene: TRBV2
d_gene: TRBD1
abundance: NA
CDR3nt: TGTGCCAGCAGTGAGCCAGGGGGTCAGCCCCAGCATTTT
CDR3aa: CASSEPGGQPQHF

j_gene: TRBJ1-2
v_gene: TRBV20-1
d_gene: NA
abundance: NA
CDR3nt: TGCAGTTTAGGGCGGGCGGGGAACTATGGCTACACCTTC
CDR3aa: CSLGRAGNYGYTF

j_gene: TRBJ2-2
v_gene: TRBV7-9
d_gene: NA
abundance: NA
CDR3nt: TGTGCCAGCAGCTTAGGGGGCCGTTCGGGCAGGGTCACCGGGGAGCTGTTTTTT
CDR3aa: CASSLGGRSGRVTGELFF

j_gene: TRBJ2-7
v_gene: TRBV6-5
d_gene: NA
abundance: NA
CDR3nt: TGTGCCAGCCATACGAGGGGGAATGTCGAGCAGTACTTC
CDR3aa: CASHTRGNVEQYF

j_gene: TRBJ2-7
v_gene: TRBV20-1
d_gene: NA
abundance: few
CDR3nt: TGCAGTGCTAGAGGGGGCGGGGCCTCCTACGAGCAGTACTTC
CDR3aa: CSARGGGASYEQYF

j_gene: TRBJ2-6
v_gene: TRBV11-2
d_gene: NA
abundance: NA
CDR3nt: TGTGCCAGCAGCTTAGAGGGTCGGGGCTCTGGGGCCAACGTCCTGACTTTC
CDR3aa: CASSLEGRGSGANVLTF

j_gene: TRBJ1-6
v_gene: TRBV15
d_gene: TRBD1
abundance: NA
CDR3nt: TGTGCCACCAGCAGCCGGGACAGGGGCTCACCCCTCCACTTT
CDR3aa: CATSSRDRGSPLHF

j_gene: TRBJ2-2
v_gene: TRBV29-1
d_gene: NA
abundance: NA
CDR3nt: TGCAGCGTCAGGACCGGGACTGCCGGGGAGCTGTTTTTT
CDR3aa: CSVRTGTAGELFF

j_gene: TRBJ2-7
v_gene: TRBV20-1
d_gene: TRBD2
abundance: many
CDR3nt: TGCAGTGCTCGGGCCGCCGGGACTAGCGGCTACGAGCAGTACTTC
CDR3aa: CSARAAGTSGYEQYF

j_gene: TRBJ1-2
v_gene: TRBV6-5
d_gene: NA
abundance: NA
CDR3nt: TGTGCCATCAGTTACGATGGAAACTATGGCTACACCTTC
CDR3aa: CAISYDGNYGYTF

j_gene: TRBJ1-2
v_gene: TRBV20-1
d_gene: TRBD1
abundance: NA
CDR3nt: TGCAGTGCCCCCCGGGACAGGGGGCTGGGAGGCTACACCTTC
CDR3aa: CSAPRDRGLGGYTF

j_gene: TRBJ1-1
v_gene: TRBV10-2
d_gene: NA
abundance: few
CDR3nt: TGCGCCAGCAAGGGGCCAGGGTCGATCACTGAAGCTTTCTTT
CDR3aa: CASKGPGSITEAFF

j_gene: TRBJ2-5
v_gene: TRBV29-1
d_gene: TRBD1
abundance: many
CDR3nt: TGCAGCGTTTTTCAAGGACAGGAGATTCGAGAGACCCAGTACTTC
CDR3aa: CSVFQGQEIRETQYF

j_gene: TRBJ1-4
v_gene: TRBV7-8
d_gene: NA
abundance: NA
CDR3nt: TGTGCCAGCAGCCTAAGGGCAGGACCTTTGTTTTTT
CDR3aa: CASSLRAGPLFF

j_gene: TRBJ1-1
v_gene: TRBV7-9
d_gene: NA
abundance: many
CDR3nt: TGTGCCAGCAGCGAAGGACAGATGAACACTGAAGCTTTCTTT
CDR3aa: CASSEGQMNTEAFF

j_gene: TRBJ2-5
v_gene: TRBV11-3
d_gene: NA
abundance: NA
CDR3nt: TGTGCCAGCAGCCATATGGGTGGAGGGCAGCAAGAGACCCAGTACTTC
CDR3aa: CASSHMGGGQQETQYF

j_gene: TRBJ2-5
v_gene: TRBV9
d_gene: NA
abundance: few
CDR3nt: TGTGCCAGCAGCGTAGCAGGCGGGGGCCTCCAAGAGACCCAGTACTTC
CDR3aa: CASSVAGGGLQETQYF

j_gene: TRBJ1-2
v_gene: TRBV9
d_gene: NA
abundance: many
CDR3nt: TGTGCCAGCAGCTCCTCCAGTAGGGGCTACACCTTC
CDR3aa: CASSSSSRGYTF

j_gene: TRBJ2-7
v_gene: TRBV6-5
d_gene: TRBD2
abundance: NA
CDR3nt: TGTGCCAGCAGTTACTCCGGGCTAGCTAGCGGGGTGATCCACGAGCAGTACTTC
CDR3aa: CASSYSGLASGVIHEQYF

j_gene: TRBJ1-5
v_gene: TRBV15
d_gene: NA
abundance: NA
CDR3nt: TGTGCCACCAGCAGAGACGGAGCAGGGTTCAGCAATCAGCCCCAGCATTTT
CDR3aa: CATSRDGAGFSNQPQHF

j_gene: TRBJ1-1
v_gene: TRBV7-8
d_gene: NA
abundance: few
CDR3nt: TGTGCCAGCAGCCCTTCGGAGGGGTGGCTGAACACTGAAGCTTTCTTT
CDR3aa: CASSPSEGWLNTEAFF

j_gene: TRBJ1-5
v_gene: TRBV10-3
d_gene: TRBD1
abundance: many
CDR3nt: TGTGCCATCAGTGAGTACGGGACAGCTAATCAGCCCCAGCATTTT
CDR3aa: CAISEYGTANQPQHF

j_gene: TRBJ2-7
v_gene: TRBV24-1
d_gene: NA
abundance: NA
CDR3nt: TGTGCCACCAGTGAGGGGGCGCAGGACTTC
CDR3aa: CATSEGAQDF

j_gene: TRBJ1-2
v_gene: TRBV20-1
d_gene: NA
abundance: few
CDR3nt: TGCAGTGCTAGCCAGCCGGGACACCTAGGGGGCTACACCTTC
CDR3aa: CSASQPGHLGGYTF

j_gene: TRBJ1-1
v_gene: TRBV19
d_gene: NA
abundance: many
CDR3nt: TGTGCCAGTAGTATTGTAGGGAGAGGCACTGAAGCTTTCTTT
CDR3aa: CASSIVGRGTEAFF